This TCR beta chain was documented in a study of blood T cell repertoires in COVID-19. The assay was immunoSEQ multiplex PCR, and TCRdb's table has in-frame clones only and misses some. The profile covers 150,000 to 200,000 clones, with around 87% appearing a single time and over 2% taken by the ten largest. Germline V gives CDR1 SQVTM, CDR2 ANQGSEA. The CDR3 runs 14 residues. The J segment lost 4 bases and the V segment lost 6 bases, leaving 6 bases of the junction unmatched. The chain carries TRBV29-1 and TRBJ2-1; 10 nucleotides line up with TRBD1. Sequencing input: peripheral blood. This TCR was recovered from a woman at least 80 years old with COVID-19, enrolled during active disease. Written as DNA, the CDR3 is TGCAGCGTGCTGGGACAGGGGCTTTACAATGAGCAGTTCTTC. Translating it yields CSVLGQGLYNEQFF.